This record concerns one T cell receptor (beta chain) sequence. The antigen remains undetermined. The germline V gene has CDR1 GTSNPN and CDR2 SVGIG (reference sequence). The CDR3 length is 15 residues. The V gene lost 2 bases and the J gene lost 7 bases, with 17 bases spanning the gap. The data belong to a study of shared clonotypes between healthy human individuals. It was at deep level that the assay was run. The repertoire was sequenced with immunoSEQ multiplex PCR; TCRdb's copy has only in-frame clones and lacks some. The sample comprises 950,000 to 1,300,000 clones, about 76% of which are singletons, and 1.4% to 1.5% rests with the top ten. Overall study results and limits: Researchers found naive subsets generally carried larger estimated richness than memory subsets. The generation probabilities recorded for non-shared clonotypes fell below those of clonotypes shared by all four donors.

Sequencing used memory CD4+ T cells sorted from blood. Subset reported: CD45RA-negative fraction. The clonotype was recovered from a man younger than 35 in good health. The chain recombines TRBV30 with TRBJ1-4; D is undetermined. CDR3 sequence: CAWSPWVVGPEKLFF. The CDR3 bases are TGTGCCTGGAGTCCCTGGGTAGTTGGACCTGAAAAACTGTTTTTT.